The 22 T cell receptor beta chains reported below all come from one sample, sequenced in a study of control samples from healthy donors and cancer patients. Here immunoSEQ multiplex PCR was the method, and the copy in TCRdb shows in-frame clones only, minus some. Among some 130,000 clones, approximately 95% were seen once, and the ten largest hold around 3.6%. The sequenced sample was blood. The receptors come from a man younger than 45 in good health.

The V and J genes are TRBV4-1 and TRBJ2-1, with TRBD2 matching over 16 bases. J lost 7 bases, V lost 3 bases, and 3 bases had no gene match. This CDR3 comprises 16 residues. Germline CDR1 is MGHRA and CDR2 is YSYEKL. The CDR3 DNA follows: TGCGCCAGCAGCCAGACGGGACTAGCGGGGGGGAATGAGCAGTTCTTC. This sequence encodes CASSQTGLAGGNEQFF.

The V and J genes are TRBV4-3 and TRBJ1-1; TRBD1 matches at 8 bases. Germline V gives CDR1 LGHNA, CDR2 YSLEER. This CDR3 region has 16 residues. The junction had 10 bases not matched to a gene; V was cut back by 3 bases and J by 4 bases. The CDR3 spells CASSHGIRTGFTEAFF. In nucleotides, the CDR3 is TGCGCCAGCAGCCACGGAATACGGACAGGGTTCACTGAAGCTTTCTTT.

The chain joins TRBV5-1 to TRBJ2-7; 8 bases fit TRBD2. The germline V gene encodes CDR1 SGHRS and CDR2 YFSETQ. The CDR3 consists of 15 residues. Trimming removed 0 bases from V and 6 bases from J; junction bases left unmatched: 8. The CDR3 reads CASSLEGSGAGEQYF. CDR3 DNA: TGCGCCAGCAGCTTGGAGGGTAGCGGGGCCGGCGAGCAGTACTTC.

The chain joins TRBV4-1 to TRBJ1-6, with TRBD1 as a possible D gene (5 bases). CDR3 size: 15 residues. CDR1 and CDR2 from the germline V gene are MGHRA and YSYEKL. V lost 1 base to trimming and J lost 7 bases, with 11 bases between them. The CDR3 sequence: CASSQGQSRNSPLHF. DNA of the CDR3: TGCGCCAGCAGCCAAGGACAGTCCCGGAATTCACCCCTCCACTTT.

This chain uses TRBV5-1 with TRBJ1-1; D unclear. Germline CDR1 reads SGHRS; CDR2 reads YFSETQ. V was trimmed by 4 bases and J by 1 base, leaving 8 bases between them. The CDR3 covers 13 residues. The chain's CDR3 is CASSPDGNTEAFF. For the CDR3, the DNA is TGCGCCAGCAGCCCGGACGGGAACACTGAAGCTTTCTTT.

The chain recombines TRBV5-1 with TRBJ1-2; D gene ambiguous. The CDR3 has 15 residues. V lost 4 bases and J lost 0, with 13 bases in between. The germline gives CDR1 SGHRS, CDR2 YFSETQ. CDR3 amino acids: CASSPPDGSNYGYTF. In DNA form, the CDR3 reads TGCGCCAGCAGCCCTCCGGACGGATCTAACTATGGCTACACCTTC.

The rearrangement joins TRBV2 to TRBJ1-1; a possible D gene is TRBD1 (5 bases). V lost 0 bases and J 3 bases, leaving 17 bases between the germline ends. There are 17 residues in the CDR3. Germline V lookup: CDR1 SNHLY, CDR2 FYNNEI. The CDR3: CASSEAAGWGRDTEAFF. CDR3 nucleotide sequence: TGTGCCAGCAGTGAAGCGGCTGGGTGGGGACGGGACACTGAAGCTTTCTTT.

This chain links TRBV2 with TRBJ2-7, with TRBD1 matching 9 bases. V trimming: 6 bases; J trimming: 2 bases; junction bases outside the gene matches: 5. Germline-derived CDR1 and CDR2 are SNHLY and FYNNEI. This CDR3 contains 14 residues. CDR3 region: CASSRTGVPYEQYF. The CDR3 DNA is TGTGCCAGCAGCAGGACAGGGGTCCCCTACGAGCAGTACTTC.

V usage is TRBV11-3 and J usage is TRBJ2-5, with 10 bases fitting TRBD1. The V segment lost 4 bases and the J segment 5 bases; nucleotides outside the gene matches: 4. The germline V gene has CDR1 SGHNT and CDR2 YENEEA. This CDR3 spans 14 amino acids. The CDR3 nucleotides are TGTGCCAGCAGCTCGGGACAGGGGACGGAGACCCAGTACTTC. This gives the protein CASSSGQGTETQYF.

The CDR3 DNA follows: TGTGCCAGCAGCCATCCAGTCCCCAATTCACCCCTCCACTTT. Its protein product is CASSHPVPNSPLHF. The chain is built from TRBV3-1 (or the pseudogene TRBV3-2) and TRBJ1-6; D gene ambiguous. The CDR3 is made up of 14 amino acids. Germline assignment: CDR1 LGHDT and CDR2 YNNKEL (reference sequence). Trimming shortened V by 3 bases and J by 7 bases, and 10 bases separated the two germline ends.

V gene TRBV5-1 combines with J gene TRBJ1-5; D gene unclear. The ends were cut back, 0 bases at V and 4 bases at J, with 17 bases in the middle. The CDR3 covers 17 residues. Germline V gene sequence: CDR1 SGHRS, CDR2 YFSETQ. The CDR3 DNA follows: TGCGCCAGCAGCTTGGATGGTCCTCGAGGAACAAATCAGCCCCAGCATTTT. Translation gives CASSLDGPRGTNQPQHF.

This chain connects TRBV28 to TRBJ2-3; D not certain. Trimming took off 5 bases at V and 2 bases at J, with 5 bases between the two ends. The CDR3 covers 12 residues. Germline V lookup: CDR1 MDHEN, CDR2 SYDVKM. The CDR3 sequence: CASSPVTDTQYF. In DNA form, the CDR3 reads TGTGCCAGCAGTCCAGTCACAGATACGCAGTATTTT. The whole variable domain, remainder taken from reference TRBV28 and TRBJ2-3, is DVKVTQSSRYLVKRTGEKVFLECVQDMDHENMFWYRQDPGLGLRLIYFSYDVKMKEKGDIPEGYSVSREKKERFSLILESASTNQTSMYLCASSPVTDTQYFGPGTRLTVL.

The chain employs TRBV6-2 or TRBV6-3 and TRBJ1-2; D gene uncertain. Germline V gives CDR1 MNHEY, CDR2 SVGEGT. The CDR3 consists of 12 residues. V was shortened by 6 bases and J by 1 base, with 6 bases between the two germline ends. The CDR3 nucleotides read TGTGCCAGCAGCACCGGTAACTATGGCTACACCTTC. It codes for CASSTGNYGYTF.

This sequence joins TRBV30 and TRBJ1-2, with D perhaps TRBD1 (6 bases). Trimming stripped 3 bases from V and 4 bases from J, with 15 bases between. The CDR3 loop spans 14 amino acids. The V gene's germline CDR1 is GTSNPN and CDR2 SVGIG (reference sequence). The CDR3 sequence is CAWRAGEYGYGYTF. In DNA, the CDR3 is TGTGCCTGGAGGGCAGGGGAGTACGGCTATGGCTACACCTTC.

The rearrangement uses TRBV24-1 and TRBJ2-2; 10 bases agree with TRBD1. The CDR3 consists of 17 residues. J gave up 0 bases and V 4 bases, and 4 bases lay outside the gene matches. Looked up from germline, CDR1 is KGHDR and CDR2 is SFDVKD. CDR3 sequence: CATSETGTGANTGELFF. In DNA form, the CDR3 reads TGTGCCACCAGTGAAACCGGGACAGGGGCGAACACCGGGGAGCTGTTTTTT.

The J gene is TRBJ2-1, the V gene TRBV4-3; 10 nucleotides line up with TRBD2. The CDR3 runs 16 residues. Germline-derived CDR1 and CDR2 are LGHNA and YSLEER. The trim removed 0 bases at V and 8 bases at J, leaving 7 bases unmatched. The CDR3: CASSQDVSGGADEQFF. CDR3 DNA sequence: TGCGCCAGCAGCCAAGATGTGAGCGGGGGGGCCGATGAGCAGTTCTTC.

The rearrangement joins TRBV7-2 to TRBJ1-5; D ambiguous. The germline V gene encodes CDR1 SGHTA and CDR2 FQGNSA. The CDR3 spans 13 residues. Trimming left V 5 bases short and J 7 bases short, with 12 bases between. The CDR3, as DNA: TGTGCCAGCAGCCCCCTTTTCCCCCAGCCCCAGCATTTT. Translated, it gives CASSPLFPQPQHF. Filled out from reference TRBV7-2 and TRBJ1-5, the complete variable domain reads GAGVSQSPSNKVTEKGKDVELRCDPISGHTALYWYRQSLGQGLEFLIYFQGNSAPDKSGLPSDRFSAERTGGSVSTLTIQRTQQEDSAVYLCASSPLFPQPQHFGDGTRLSIL.

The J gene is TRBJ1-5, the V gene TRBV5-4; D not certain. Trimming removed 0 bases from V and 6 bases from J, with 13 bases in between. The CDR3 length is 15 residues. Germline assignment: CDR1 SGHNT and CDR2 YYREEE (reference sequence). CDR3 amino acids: CASSLDRSTAQPQHF. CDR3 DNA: TGTGCCAGCAGCTTGGATAGGAGTACAGCTCAGCCCCAGCATTTT. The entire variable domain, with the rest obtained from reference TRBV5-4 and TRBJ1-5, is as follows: ETGVTQSPTHLIKTRGQQVTLRCSSQSGHNTVSWYQQALGQGPQFIFQYYREEENGRGNFPPRFSGLQFPNYSSELNVNALELDDSALYLCASSLDRSTAQPQHFGDGTRLSIL.

The CDR3 DNA is TGTGCCAGCAGATTACAGGGGGCAGGAGAAAAACTGTTTTTT. Protein product: CASRLQGAGEKLFF. The chain has TRBV6-6 and TRBJ1-4; 9 bases are shared with TRBD1. In germline, CDR1 is MNHNY, CDR2 SVGAGI (reference sequence). V was pared by 6 bases and J by 8 bases, with 7 bases of the junction left unmatched. The CDR3 length is 14 residues.

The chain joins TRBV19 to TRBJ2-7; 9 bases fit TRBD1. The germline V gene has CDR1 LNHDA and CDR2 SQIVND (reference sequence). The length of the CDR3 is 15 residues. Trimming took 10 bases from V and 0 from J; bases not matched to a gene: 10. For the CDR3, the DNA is TGTGCCACTCGATTCGGGACAGGGAGCTCCTACGAGCAGTACTTC. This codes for CATRFGTGSSYEQYF.

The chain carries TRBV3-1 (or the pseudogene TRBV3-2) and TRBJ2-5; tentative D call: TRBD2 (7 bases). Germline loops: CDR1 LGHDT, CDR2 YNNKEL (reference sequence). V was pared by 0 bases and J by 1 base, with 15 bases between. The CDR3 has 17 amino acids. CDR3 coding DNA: TGTGCCAGCAGCCAAGAAGCGAGGCGGGGGCCCCAAGAGACCCAGTACTTC. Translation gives CASSQEARRGPQETQYF.

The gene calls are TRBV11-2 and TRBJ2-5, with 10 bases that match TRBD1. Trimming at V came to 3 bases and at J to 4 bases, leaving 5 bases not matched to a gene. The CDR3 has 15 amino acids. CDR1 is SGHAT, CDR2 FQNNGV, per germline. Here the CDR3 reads CASSLGQGFGETQYF. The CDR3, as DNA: TGTGCCAGCAGCTTGGGACAGGGGTTCGGAGAGACCCAGTACTTC.